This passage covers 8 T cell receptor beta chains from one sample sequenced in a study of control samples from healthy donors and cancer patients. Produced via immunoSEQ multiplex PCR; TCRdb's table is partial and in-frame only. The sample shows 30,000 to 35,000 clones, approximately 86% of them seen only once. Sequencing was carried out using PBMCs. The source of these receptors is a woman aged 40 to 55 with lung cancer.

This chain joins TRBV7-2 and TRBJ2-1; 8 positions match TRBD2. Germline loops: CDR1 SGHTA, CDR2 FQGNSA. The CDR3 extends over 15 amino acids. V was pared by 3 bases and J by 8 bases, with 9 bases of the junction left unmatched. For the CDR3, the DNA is TGTGCCAGCAGCTTGGTCCCGGGAGGGGCCCATGAGCAGTTCTTC. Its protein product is CASSLVPGGAHEQFF.

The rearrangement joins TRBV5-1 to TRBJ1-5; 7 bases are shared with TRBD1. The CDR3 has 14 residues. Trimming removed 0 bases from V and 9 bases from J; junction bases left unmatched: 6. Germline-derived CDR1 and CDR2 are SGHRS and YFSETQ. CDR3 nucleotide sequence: TGCGCCAGCAGCTTGGGCACAGGGGAAGGGCCCCAGCATTTT. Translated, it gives CASSLGTGEGPQHF.

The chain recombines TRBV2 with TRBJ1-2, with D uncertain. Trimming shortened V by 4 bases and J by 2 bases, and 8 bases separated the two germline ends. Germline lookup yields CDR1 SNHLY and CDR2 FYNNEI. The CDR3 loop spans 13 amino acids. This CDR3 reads CASSVSVNYGYTF. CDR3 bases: TGTGCCAGCAGTGTTTCGGTCAACTATGGCTACACCTTC. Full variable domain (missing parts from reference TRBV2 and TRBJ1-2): EPEVTQTPSHQVTQMGQEVILRCVPISNHLYFYWYRQILGQKVEFLVSFYNNEISEKSEIFDDQFSVERPDGSNFTLKIRSTKLEDSAMYFCASSVSVNYGYTFGSGTRLTVV.

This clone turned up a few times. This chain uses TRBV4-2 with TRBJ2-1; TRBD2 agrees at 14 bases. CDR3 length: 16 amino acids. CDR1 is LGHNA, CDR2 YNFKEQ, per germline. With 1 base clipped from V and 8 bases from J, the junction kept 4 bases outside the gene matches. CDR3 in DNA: TGTGCCAGCAGCCAAGGACTAGCGGGGGGGCCGGATGAGCAGTTCTTC. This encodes CASSQGLAGGPDEQFF.

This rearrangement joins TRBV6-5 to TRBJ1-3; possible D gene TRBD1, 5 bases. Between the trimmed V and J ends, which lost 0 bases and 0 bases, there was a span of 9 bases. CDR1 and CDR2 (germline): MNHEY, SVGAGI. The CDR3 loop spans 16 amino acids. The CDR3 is CASSYSGVNSGNTIYF. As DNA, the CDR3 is TGTGCCAGCAGTTACTCAGGGGTAAACTCTGGAAACACCATATATTTT.

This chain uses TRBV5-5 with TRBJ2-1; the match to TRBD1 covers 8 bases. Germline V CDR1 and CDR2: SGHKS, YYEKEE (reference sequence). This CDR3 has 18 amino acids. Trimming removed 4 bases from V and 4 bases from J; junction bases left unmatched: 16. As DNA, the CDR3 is TGTGCCAGCAGCCCGGGGACAGGCGGTACCCGGTCTTACAATGAGCAGTTCTTC. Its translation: CASSPGTGGTRSYNEQFF. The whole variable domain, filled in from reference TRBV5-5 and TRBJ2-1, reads DAGVTQSPTHLIKTRGQQVTLRCSPISGHKSVSWYQQVLGQGPQFIFQYYEKEERGRGNFPDRFSARQFPNYSSELNVNALLLGDSALYLCASSPGTGGTRSYNEQFFGPGTRLTVL.

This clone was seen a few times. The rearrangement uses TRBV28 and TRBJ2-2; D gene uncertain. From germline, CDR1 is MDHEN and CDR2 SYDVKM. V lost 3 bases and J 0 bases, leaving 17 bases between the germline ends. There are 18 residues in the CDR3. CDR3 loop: CASSFSRTNPANTGELFF. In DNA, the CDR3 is TGTGCCAGCAGTTTTTCGCGAACGAACCCCGCGAACACCGGGGAGCTGTTTTTT.

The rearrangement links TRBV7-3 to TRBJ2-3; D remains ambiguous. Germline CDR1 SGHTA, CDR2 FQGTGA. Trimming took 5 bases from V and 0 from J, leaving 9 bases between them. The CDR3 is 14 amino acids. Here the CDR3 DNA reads TGTGCCAGCAGCCCTTCACATAGCACAGATACGCAGTATTTT. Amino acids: CASSPSHSTDTQYF.